A selection of T cell receptor beta chains follows, all from one sample in a study of OX40 agonist ivuxolimab in advanced cancers. Produced via immunoSEQ multiplex PCR; TCRdb's table is partial and in-frame only. The table shows about 80,000 clones, with 80% to 90% occurring only once. Material: CD4+ or CD8+ T cells sorted from blood, obtained in a trial of the OX40 agonist ivuxolimab. The source is an adult with an advanced solid tumor such as melanoma, head and neck, liver or kidney cancer. The CDR3 runs from the conserved cysteine through the conserved F or W.

CDR3 protein,V gene,J gene
CASSEAQAGVGTQHF,TRBV6-1,TRBJ1-5
CASSLAAGGQPQHF,TRBV5-1,TRBJ1-5
CASSESTRFSDTQYF,TRBV25-1,TRBJ2-3
CASRWNTGELFF,TRBV2,TRBJ2-2
CASSLFPNNEQFF,TRBV7-3,TRBJ2-1
CASSRFGQIGNTIYF,TRBV14,TRBJ1-3
CASSPGGAGAQDTQYF,TRBV7-9,TRBJ2-3
CASSLDEGAVGGYTF,TRBV7-9,TRBJ1-2
CASSSWGGYSPLHF,TRBV5-6,TRBJ1-6
CATSRGYGETQYF,TRBV15,TRBJ2-5
CASTGDRTNEKLFF,TRBV2,TRBJ1-4
CSAAQGGTDTQYF,TRBV29-1,TRBJ2-3
CASSTRSSYNEQFF,TRBV9,TRBJ2-1
CASSLVRDPGPRKLFF,TRBV7-7,TRBJ1-4
CASSLALRGTYEQYF,TRBV5-4,TRBJ2-7
CASSVSGTGGYGYTF,TRBV5-6,TRBJ1-2
CASSAGQGATEAFF,TRBV19,TRBJ1-1
CASSPDVRTDEQYF,TRBV11-1,TRBJ2-7
CASSLEAGVETQYF,TRBV5-1,TRBJ2-5
CSVAEYEQYF,TRBV29-1,TRBJ2-7
CASSQDWATGELFF,TRBV4-2,TRBJ2-2
CASSGRPGYGYTF,TRBV9,TRBJ1-2
CASSIDRDYGYTF,TRBV9,TRBJ1-2
CASSLRTGGPGELFF,TRBV28,TRBJ2-2
CASSQVQGGDTQYF,TRBV4-2,TRBJ2-3
CASSLQGISYEQYF,TRBV5-6,TRBJ2-7
CASSSITDTQYF,TRBV27,TRBJ2-3
CASSLSQGTDNEKLFF,TRBV28,TRBJ1-4
CASTVSGTAYNEQFF,TRBV19,TRBJ2-1
CSVTDRDPYEQYF,TRBV29-1,TRBJ2-7
CASSLVWGEQYF,TRBV7-2,TRBJ2-7
CAISERYTSTDTQYF,TRBV10-3,TRBJ2-3
CASSPSSGRGQGGEQFF,TRBV5-1,TRBJ2-1
CASSLPRDRTYEQYF,TRBV7-2,TRBJ2-7
CASSEPGQSYEKLFF,TRBV25-1,TRBJ1-4
CASSPGGHEQYF,TRBV7-9,TRBJ2-7
CASSPLTGGNEKLFF,TRBV5-5,TRBJ1-4
CASSQDAGTYEKLFF,TRBV4-3,TRBJ1-4
CASSTGQGSFTQHF,TRBV19,TRBJ1-5
CASSLEGGSENIQYF,TRBV7-3,TRBJ2-4
CASSPLGGQETQYF,TRBV7-2,TRBJ2-5
CASSEFWDRSSYEQYF,TRBV28,TRBJ2-7
CASRDGGNYGYTF,TRBV5-1,TRBJ1-2
CASSLERYTEAFF,TRBV28,TRBJ1-1
CASSYGNQPQHF,TRBV6-6,TRBJ1-5
CAWSVSRGTKPNWSRNTIYF,TRBV30,TRBJ1-3
CASSLAPGRSLSGANVLTF,TRBV5-1,TRBJ2-6
CASSPGTGLWYGYTF,TRBV5-1,TRBJ1-2
CASSVEGRLNEQYF,TRBV9,TRBJ2-7
CATSRGFGVGTEAFF,TRBV15,TRBJ1-1
CASSRSGDPGYGYTF,TRBV19,TRBJ1-2
CASSQIAGTGVGEKLFF,TRBV14,TRBJ1-4
CASSVGRSNEQYF,TRBV19,TRBJ2-7
CASGISGGLEQFF,TRBV28,TRBJ2-1
CASSLISRTAVYGYTF,TRBV28,TRBJ1-2